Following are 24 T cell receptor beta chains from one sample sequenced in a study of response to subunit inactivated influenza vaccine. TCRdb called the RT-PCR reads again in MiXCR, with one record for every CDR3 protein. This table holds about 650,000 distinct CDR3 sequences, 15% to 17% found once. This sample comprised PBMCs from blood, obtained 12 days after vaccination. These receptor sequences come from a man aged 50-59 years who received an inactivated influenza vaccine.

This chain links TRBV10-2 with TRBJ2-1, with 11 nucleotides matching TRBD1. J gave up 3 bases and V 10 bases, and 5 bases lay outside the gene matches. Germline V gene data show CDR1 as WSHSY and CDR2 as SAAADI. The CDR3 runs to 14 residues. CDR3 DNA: TGCGCCACCCAGGACAGGGGGCTCTACAATGAGCAGTTCTTC. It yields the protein CATQDRGLYNEQFF.

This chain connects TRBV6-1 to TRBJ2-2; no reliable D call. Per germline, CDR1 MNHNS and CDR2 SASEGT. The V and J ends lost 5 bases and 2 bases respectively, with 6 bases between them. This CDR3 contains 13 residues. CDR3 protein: CASSTRNTGELFF. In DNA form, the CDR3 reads TGTGCCAGCAGTACGAGAAACACCGGGGAGCTGTTTTTT.

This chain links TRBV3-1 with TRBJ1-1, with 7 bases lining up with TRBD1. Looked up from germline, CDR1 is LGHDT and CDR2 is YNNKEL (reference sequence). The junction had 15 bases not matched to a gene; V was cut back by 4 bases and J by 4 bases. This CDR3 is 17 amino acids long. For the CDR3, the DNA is TGTGCCAGCAGCCCGGGGGCAGGGGGTTTCGTTGGCACTGAAGCTTTCTTT. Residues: CASSPGAGGFVGTEAFF.

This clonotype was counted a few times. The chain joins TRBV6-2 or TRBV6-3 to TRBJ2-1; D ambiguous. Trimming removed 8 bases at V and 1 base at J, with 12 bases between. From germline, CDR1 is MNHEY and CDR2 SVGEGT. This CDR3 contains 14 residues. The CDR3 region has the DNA TGTGCCAGCGACCACGGCGGTTCCTACAATGAGCAGTTCTTC. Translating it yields CASDHGGSYNEQFF.

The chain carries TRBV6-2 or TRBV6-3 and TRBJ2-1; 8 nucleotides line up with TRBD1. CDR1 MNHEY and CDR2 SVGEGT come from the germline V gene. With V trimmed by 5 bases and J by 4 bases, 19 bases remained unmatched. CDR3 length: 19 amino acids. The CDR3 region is CASSTGQGGPTRGYNEQFF. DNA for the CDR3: TGTGCCAGCAGTACCGGACAGGGTGGACCGACTAGGGGATACAATGAGCAGTTCTTC.

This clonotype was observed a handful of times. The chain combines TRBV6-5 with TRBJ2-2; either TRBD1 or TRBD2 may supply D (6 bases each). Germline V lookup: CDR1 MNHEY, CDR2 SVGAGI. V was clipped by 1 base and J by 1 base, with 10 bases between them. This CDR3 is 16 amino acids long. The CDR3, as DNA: TGTGCCAGCAGTTACTTGCGGGGACAGAACACCGGGGAGCTGTTTTTT. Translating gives CASSYLRGQNTGELFF.

CDR3 amino acids: CASSQNRLAGNTGELFF. The CDR3 nucleotides are TGTGCCAGCAGCCAAAACCGACTAGCGGGGAACACCGGGGAGCTGTTTTTT. V gene TRBV7-2 combines with J gene TRBJ2-2; TRBD2 aligns across 10 bases. Germline trimming cut 5 bases from V and 1 base from J; bases unmatched to any gene: 7. The germline CDR1 and CDR2 sequences are SGHTA and FQGNSA. The CDR3 loop spans 17 amino acids.

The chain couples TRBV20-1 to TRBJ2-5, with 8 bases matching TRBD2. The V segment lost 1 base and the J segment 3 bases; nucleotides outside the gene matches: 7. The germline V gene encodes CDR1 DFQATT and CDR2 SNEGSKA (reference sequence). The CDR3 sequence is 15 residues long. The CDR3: CSARGSGSGEETQYF. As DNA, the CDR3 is TGCAGTGCTAGAGGAAGCGGGAGCGGTGAAGAGACCCAGTACTTC.

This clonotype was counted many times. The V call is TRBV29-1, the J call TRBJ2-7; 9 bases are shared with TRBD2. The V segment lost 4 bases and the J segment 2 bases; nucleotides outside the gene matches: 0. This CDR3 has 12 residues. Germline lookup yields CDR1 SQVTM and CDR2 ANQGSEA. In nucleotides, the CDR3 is TGCAGCGTTGCTAGCGGGACCTACGAGCAGTACTTC. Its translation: CSVASGTYEQYF.

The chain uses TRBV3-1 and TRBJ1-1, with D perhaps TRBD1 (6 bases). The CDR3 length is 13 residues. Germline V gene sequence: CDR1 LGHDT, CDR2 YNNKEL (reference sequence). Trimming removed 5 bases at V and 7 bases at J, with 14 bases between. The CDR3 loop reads CASSDLGGDEAFF. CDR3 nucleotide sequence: TGTGCCAGCAGCGACCTCGGGGGCGATGAAGCTTTCTTT.

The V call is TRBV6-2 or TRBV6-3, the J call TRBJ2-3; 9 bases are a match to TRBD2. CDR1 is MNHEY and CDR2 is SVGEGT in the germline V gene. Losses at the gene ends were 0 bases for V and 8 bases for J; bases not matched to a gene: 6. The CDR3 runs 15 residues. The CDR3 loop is CASSYSSLAGSTQYF. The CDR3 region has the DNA TGTGCCAGCAGTTACTCGAGTCTAGCGGGATCTACGCAGTATTTT.

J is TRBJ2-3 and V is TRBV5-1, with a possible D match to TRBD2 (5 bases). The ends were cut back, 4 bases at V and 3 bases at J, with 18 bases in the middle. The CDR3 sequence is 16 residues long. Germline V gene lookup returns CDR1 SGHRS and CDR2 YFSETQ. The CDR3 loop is CASSAGLGDGTDTQYF. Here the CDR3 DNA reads TGCGCCAGCAGCGCTGGATTGGGAGATGGAACAGATACGCAGTATTTT. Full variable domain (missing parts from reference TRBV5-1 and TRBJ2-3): KAGVTQTPRYLIKTRGQQVTLSCSPISGHRSVSWYQQTPGQGLQFLFEYFSETQRNKGNFPGRFSGRQFSNSRSEMNVSTLELGDSALYLCASSAGLGDGTDTQYFGPGTRLTVL.

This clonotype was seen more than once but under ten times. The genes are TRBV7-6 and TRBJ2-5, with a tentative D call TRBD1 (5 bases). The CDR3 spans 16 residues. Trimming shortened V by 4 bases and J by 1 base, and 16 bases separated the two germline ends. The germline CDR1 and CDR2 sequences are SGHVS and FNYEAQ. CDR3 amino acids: CASSSRQLAGQETQYF. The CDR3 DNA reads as TGTGCCAGCAGCTCTAGACAGCTTGCTGGCCAAGAGACCCAGTACTTC. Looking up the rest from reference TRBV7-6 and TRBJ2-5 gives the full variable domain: GAGVSQSPRYKVTKRGQDVALRCDPISGHVSLYWYRQALGQGPEFLTYFNYEAQQDKSGLPNDRFSAERPEGSISTLTIQRTEQRDSAMYRCASSSRQLAGQETQYFGPGTRLLVL.

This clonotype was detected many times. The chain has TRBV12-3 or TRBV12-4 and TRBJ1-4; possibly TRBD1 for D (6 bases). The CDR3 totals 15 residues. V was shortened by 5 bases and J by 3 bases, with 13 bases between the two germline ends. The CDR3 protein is CASSSQTGSNEKLFF. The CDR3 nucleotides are TGTGCCAGCAGTAGCCAGACAGGCTCTAATGAAAAACTGTTTTTT.

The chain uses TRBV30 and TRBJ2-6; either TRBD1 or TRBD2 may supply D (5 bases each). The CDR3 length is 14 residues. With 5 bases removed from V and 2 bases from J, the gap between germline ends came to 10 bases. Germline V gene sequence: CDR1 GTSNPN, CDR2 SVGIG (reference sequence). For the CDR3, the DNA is TGTGCCTGGGGCGTGGGGGCTGGGGCCAACGTCCTGACTTTC. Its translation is CAWGVGAGANVLTF.

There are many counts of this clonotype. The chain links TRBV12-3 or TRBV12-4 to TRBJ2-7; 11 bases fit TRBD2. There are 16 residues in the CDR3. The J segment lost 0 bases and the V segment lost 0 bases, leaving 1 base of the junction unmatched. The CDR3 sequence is CASSLAGLAGSYEQYF. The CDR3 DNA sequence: TGTGCCAGCAGTTTAGCCGGACTAGCGGGCTCCTACGAGCAGTACTTC.

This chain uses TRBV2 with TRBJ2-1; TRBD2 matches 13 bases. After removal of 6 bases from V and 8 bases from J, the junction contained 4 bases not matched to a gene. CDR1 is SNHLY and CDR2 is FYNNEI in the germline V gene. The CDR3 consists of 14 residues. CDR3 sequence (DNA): TGTGCCAGCAGGGGGACTAGCGGGGTTGATGAGCAGTTCTTC. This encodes CASRGTSGVDEQFF.

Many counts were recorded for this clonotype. CDR3 protein: CASSPNSYGEQFF. As DNA, the CDR3 is TGCGCCAGCAGCCCCAACTCCTACGGTGAGCAGTTCTTC. This rearrangement joins TRBV4-3 to TRBJ2-1; D uncertain. The CDR3 sequence is 13 residues long. Trimming stripped 4 bases from V and 9 bases from J, with 13 bases between. CDR1 is LGHNA, CDR2 YSLEER, per germline.

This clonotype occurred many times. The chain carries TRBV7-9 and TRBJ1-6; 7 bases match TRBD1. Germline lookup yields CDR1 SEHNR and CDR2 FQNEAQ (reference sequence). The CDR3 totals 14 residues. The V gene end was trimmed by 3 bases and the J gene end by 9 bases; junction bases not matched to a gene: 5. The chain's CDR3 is CASSFGQGGSPLHF. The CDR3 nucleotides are TGTGCCAGCAGCTTCGGCCAGGGGGGTTCACCCCTCCACTTT.

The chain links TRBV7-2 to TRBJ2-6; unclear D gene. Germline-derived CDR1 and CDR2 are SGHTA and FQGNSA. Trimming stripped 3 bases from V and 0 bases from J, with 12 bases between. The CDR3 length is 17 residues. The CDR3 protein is CASSFLARSSGANVLTF. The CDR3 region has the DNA TGTGCCAGCAGCTTTCTGGCTAGAAGCTCTGGGGCCAACGTCCTGACTTTC.

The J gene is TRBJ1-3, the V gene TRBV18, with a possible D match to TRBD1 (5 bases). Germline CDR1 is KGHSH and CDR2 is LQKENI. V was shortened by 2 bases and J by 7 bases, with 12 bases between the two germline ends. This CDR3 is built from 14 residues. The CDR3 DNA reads TGTGCCAGCTCACCATCGTCCGAGGGGAACACCATATATTTT. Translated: CASSPSSEGNTIYF.

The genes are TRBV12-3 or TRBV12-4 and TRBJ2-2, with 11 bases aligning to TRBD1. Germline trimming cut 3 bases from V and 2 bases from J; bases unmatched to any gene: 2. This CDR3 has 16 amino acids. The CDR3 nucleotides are TGTGCCAGCAGTTTCGGGACAGGGGGTAACACCGGGGAGCTGTTTTTT. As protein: CASSFGTGGNTGELFF.

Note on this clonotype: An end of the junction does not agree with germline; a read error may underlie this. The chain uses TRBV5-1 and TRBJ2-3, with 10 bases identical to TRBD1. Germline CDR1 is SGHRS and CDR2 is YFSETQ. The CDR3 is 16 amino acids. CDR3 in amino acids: CARSLVAGQGQDTQYF. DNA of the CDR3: TGCGCCAGAAGCTTGGTGGCGGGACAGGGGCAAGATACGCAGTATTTT.

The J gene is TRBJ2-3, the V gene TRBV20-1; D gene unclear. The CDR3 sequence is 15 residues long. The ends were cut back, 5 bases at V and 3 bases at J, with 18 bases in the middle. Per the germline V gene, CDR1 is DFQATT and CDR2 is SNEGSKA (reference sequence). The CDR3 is CSAPLLGRTTDTQYF. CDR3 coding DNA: TGCAGTGCTCCCCTTCTTGGGCGTACGACAGATACGCAGTATTTT.